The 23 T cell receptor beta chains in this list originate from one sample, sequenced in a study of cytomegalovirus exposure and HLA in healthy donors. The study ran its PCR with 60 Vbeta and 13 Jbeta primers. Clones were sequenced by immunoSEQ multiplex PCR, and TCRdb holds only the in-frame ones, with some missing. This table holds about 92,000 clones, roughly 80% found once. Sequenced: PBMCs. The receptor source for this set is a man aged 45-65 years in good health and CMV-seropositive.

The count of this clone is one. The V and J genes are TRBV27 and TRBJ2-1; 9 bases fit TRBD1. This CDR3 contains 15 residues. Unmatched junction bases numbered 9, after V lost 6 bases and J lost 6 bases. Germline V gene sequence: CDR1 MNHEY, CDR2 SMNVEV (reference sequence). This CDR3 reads CASSRTGGGGNEQFF. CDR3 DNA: TGTGCCAGCAGCCGAACAGGGGGCGGGGGCAATGAGCAGTTCTTC.

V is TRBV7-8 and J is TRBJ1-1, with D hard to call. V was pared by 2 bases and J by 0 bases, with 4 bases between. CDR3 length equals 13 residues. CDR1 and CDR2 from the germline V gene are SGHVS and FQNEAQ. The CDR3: CASSLSMNTEAFF. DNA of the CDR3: TGTGCCAGCAGCTTATCCATGAACACTGAAGCTTTCTTT.

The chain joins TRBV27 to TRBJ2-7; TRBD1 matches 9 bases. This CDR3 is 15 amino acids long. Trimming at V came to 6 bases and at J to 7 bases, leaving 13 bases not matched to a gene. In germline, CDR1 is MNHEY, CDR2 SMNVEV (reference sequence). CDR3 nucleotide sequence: TGTGCCAGCAGGGAACAGGGGGCGTCTATGAGTGAGCAGTACTTC. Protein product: CASREQGASMSEQYF.

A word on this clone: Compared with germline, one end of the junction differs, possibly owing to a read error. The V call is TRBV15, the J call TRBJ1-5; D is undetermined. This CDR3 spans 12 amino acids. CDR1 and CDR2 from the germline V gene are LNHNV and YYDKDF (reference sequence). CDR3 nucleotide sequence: TGTGCCACCATAGCCAGACCGCTGGCCCAGAATTTT. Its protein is CATIARPLAQNF.

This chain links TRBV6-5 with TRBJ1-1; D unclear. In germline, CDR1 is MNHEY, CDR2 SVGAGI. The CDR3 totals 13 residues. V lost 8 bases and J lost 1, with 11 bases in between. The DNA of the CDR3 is TGTGCCAGCGCCTACGAGGAGAACACTGAAGCTTTCTTT. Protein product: CASAYEENTEAFF.

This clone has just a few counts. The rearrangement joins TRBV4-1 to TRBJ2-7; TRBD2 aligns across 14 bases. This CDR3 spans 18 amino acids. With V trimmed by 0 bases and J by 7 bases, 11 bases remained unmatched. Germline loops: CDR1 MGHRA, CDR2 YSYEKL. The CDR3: CASSQEMTSGGAGGEQYF. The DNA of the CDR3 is TGCGCCAGCAGCCAAGAGATGACTAGCGGGGGGGCGGGGGGTGAGCAGTACTTC.

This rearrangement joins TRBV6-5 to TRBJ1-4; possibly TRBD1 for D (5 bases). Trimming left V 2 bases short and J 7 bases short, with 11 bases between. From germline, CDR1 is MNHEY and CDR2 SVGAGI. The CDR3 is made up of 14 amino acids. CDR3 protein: CASSYIGQGEKLFF. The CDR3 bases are TGTGCCAGCAGTTACATAGGGCAGGGTGAAAAACTGTTTTTT.

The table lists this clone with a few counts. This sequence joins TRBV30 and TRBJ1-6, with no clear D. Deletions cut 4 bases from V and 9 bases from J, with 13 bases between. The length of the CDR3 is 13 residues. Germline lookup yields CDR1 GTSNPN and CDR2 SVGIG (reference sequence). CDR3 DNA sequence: TGTGCCTGGATCGGAGGAGTTCCTTCACCCCTCCACTTT. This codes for CAWIGGVPSPLHF.

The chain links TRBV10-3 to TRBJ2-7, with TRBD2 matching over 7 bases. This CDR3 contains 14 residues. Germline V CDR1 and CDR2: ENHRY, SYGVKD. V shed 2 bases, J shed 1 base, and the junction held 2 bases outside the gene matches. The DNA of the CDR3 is TGTGCCATCAGTGAGAGGGAGGGATCCTACGAGCAGTACTTC. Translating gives CAISEREGSYEQYF.

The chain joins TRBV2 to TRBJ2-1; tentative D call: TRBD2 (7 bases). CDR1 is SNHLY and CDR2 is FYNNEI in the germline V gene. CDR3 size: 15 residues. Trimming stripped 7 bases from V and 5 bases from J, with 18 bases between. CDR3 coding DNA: TGTGCCAGCAAAAATAGGGGGGGCTTTGACAATGAGCAGTTCTTC. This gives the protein CASKNRGGFDNEQFF. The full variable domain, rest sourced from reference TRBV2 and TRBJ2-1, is EPEVTQTPSHQVTQMGQEVILRCVPISNHLYFYWYRQILGQKVEFLVSFYNNEISEKSEIFDDQFSVERPDGSNFTLKIRSTKLEDSAMYFCASKNRGGFDNEQFFGPGTRLTVL.

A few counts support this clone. The CDR3 region has the DNA TGTGCCAGCAGGCCCGCCGGGACAGGGTATGGCTACACCTTC. Amino acids: CASRPAGTGYGYTF. The V call is TRBV11-2, the J call TRBJ1-2; 9 positions match TRBD1. CDR3 size: 14 residues. Germline CDR1 SGHAT, CDR2 FQNNGV. Trimming took 6 bases from V and 5 from J; bases not matched to a gene: 7.

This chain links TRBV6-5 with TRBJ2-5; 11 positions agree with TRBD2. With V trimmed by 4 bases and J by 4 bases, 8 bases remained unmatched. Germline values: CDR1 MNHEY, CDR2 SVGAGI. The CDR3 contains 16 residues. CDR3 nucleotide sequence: TGTGCCAGCAGTTGGGTAGCGGGGGGGCCGGGAGAGACCCAGTACTTC. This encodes CASSWVAGGPGETQYF.

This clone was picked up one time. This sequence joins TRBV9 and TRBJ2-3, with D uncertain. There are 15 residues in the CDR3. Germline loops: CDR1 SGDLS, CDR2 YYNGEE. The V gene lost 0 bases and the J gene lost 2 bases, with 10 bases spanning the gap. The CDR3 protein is CASSVATGYTDTQYF. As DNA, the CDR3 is TGTGCCAGCAGCGTAGCTACCGGGTACACAGATACGCAGTATTTT.

The CDR3 coding sequence is TGTGCCAGCAGTTTAACAGGGGGCGTACTTGGCTACACCTTC. Its translation: CASSLTGGVLGYTF. The rearrangement joins TRBV28 to TRBJ1-2; 9 bases are a match to TRBD1. Germline loops: CDR1 MDHEN, CDR2 SYDVKM. The CDR3 is made up of 14 amino acids. V was pared by 2 bases and J by 7 bases, with 5 bases of the junction left unmatched.

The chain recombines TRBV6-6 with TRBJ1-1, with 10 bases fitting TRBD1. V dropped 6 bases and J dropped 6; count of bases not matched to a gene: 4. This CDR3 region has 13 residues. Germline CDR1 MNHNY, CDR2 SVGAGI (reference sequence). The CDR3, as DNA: TGTGCCAGCAGCACCGGGACAGGGGCTGAAGCTTTCTTT. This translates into CASSTGTGAEAFF.

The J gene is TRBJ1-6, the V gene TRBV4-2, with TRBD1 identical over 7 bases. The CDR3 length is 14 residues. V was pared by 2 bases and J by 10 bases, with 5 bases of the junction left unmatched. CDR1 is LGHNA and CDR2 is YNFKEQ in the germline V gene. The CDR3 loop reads CASSQNRGESPLHF. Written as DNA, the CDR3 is TGTGCCAGCAGCCAAAACAGGGGTGAGTCACCCCTCCACTTT.

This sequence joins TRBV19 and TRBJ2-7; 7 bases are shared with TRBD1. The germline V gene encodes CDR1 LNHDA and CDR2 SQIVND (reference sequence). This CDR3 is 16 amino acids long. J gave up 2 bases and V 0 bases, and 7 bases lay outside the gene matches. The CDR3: CASSIDRAGGTYEQYF. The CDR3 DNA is TGTGCCAGTAGTATAGATCGGGCAGGGGGTACCTACGAGCAGTACTTC.

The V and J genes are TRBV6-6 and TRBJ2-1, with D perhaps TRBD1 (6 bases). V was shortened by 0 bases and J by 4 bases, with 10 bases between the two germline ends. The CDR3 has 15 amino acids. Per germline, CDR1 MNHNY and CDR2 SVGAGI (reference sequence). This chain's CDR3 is CASSYSEQGYNEQFF. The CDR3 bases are TGTGCCAGCAGTTACTCAGAACAGGGATACAATGAGCAGTTCTTC.

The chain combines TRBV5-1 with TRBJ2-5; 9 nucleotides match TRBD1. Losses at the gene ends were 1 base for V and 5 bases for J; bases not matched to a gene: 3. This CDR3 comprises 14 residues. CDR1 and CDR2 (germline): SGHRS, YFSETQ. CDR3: CASSLKGQGETQYF. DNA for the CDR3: TGCGCCAGCAGCTTGAAAGGACAGGGGGAGACCCAGTACTTC.

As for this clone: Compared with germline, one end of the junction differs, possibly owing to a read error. The CDR3 DNA follows: TGTGCCGGCAGGGGGAGGGATTCGAACACCGGGGAGCTGTTTTTT. It encodes CAGRGRDSNTGELFF. The V and J genes are TRBV6-5 and TRBJ2-2, with D possibly being TRBD1 or TRBD2 (7 bases each). The CDR3 sequence is 15 residues long. Germline values: CDR1 MNHEY, CDR2 SVGAGI.

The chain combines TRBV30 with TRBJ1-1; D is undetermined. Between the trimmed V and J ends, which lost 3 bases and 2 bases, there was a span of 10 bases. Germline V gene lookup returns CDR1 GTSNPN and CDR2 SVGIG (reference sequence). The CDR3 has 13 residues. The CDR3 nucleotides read TGTGCCTGGAGCGCGGAAGGTAACACTGAAGCTTTCTTT. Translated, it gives CAWSAEGNTEAFF. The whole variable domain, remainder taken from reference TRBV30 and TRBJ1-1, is SQTIHQWPATLVQPVGSPLSLECTVEGTSNPNLYWYRQAAGRGLQLLFYSVGIGQISSEVPQNLSASRPQDRQFILSSKKLLLSDSGFYLCAWSAEGNTEAFFGQGTRLTVV.

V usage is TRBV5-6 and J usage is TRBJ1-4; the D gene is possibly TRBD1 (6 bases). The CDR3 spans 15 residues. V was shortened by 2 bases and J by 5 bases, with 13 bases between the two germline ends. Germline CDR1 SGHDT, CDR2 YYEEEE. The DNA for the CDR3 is TGTGCCAGCAGCTTCAATGGGGGCGCGAATGAAAAACTGTTTTTT. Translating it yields CASSFNGGANEKLFF.

The CDR3 DNA reads as TGTGCCAGTAGTATCCCCGGACTTGGAGGAGCTTTCTTT. Encoded protein: CASSIPGLGGAFF. The chain has TRBV19 and TRBJ1-1; no reliable D call. Per the germline V gene, CDR1 is LNHDA and CDR2 is SQIVND (reference sequence). This CDR3 comprises 13 residues. The V end was cut by 3 bases, the J end by 10 bases, with 15 bases between.